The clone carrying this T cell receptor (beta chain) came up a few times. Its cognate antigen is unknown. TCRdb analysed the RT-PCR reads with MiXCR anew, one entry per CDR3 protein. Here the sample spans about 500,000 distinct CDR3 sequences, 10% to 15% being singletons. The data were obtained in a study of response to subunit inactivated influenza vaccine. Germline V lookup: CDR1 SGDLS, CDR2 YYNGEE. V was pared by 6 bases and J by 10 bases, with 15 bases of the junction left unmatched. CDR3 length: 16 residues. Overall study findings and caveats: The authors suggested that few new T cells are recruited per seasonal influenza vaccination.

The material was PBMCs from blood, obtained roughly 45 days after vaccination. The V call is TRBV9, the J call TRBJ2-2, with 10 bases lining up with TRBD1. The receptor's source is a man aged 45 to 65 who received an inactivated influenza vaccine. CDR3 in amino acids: CASTRTGGRTTMELFF. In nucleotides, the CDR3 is TGTGCCAGCACGCGGACAGGGGGAAGAACAACCATGGAGCTGTTTTTT.